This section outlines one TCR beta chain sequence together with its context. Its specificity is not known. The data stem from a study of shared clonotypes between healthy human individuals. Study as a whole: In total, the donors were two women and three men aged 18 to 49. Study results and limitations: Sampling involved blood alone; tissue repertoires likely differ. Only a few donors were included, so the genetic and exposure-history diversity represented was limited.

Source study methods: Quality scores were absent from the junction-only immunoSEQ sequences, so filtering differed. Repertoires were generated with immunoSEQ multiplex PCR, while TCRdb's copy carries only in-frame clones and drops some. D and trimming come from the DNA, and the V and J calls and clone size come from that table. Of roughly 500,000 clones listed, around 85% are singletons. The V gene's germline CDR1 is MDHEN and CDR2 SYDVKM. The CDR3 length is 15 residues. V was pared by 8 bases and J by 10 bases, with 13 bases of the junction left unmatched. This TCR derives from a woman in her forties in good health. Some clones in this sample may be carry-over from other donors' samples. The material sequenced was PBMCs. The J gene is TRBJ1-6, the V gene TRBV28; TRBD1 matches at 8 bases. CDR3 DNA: TGTGCCAGCTCCCAAGGGGGCAGGGGGCAATCACCCCTCCACTTT. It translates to CASSQGGRGQSPLHF.